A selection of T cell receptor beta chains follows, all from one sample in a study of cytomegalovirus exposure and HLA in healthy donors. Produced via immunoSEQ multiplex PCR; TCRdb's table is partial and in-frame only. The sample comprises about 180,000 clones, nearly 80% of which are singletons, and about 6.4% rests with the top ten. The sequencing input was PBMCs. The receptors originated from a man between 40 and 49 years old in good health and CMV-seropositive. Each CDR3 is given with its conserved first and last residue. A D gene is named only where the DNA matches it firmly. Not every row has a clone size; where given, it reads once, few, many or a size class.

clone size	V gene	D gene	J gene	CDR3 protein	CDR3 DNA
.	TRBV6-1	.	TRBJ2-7	CASSFYGVHEQYF	TGTGCCAGCAGCTTCTACGGGGTTCACGAGCAGTACTTC
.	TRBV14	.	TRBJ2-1	CASSQLRGTSYYNEQFF	TGTGCCAGCAGCCAACTAAGGGGTACTTCTTACTACAATGAGCAGTTCTTC
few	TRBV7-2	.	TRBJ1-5	CASSLSDNQPQHF	TGTGCCAGCAGCTTATCAGACAATCAGCCCCAGCATTTT
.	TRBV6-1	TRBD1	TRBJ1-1	CASRTGTGVTEAFF	TGTGCCAGCAGGACCGGGACAGGGGTGACTGAAGCTTTCTTT
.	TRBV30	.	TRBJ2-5	CAWSVGPQETQYF	TGTGCCTGGAGTGTGGGCCCCCAAGAGACCCAGTACTTC
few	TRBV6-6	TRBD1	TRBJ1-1	CASKHDRANGEAFF	TGTGCCAGCAAACACGACAGGGCGAATGGTGAAGCTTTCTTT
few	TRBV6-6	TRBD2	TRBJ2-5	CASSPGTSGSRETQYF	TGTGCCAGCAGCCCCGGGACTAGCGGGAGTAGGGAGACCCAGTACTTC
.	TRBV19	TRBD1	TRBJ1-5	CASSFGTGGQPQHF	TGTGCCAGTAGTTTTGGGACAGGGGGACAGCCCCAGCATTTT
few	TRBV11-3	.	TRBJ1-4	CASSLNSEKLFF	TGTGCCAGCAGCTTAAATAGTGAAAAACTGTTTTTT
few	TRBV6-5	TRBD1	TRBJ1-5	CASSAGTGFNQPQHF	TGTGCCAGCAGCGCCGGGACAGGTTTTAATCAGCCCCAGCATTTT
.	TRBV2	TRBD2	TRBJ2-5	CASSGAWGGTQYF	TGTGCCAGCAGTGGGGCATGGGGGGGGACCCAGTACTTC
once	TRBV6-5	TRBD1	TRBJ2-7	CASRRTGIGYEQYF	TGTGCCAGCAGACGGACAGGGATCGGCTACGAGCAGTACTTC
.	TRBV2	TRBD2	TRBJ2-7	CASSLGLAGVYEQYF	TGTGCCAGCAGTTTAGGACTAGCGGGAGTCTACGAGCAGTACTTC
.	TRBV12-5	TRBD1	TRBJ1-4	CASGFGQGATNEKLFF	TGTGCTAGTGGTTTCGGACAGGGGGCAACTAATGAAAAACTGTTTTTT
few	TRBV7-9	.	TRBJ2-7	CASSIDSSEQYF	TGTGCCAGCAGCATAGACAGTTCCGAGCAGTACTTC
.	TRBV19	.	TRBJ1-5	CASSVRGPPQPQHF	TGTGCCAGTAGTGTTCGTGGGCCTCCTCAGCCCCAGCATTTT
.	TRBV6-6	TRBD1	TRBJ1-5	CATTPGGQGNNQPQHF	TGTGCTACCACCCCTGGAGGACAGGGGAACAATCAGCCCCAGCATTTT
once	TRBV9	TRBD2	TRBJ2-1	CASSVGSGRFPRSYNEQFF	TGTGCCAGCAGCGTAGGAAGCGGGAGGTTCCCCCGGTCCTACAATGAGCAGTTCTTC
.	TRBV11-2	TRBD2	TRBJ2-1	CASSLGRLAAAGEQFF	TGTGCCAGCAGCTTGGGCAGACTAGCGGCCGCTGGTGAGCAGTTCTTC
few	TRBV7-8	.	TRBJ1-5	CASSLGRGQPQHF	TGTGCCAGCAGCTTGGGGCGGGGTCAGCCCCAGCATTTT
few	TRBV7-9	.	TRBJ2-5	CASSLVRWEAQETQYF	TGTGCCAGCAGTTTGGTCCGGTGGGAGGCCCAAGAGACCCAGTACTTC
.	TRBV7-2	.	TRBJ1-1	CASSSYRVGAEAFF	TGTGCCAGCAGCTCCTACAGGGTTGGCGCTGAAGCTTTCTTT
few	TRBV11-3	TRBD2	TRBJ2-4	CASSLLAGAKNIQYF	TGTGCCAGCAGCTTACTAGCGGGAGCCAAAAACATTCAGTACTTC
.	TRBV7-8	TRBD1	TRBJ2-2	CASRYTGGQRVRVNTGELFF	TGTGCCAGCAGATACACAGGGGGGCAACGAGTTCGGGTAAACACCGGGGAGCTGTTTTTT
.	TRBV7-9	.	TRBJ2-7	CASSPDPLAYEQYF	TGTGCCAGCAGCCCCGACCCTCTAGCCTACGAGCAGTACTTC
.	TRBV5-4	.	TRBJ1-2	CASSLTGKDYGYTF	TGTGCCAGCAGCTTGACAGGGAAGGACTATGGCTACACCTTC
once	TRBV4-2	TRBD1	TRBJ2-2	CASSPRTGGSISLKNTGELFF	TGTGCCAGCAGCCCTAGGACAGGGGGATCAATTTCACTCAAGAACACCGGGGAGCTGTTTTTT
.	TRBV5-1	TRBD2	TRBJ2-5	CASSFQLAGGIQETQYF	TGCGCCAGCAGTTTCCAACTAGCGGGAGGGATACAAGAGACCCAGTACTTC
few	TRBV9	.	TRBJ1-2	CASSVAGQPRYGYTF	TGTGCCAGCAGCGTAGCTGGACAGCCCCGCTATGGCTACACCTTC
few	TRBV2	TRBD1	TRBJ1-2	CASGTGLNYGYTF	TGTGCCAGTGGGACAGGACTCAACTATGGCTACACCTTC
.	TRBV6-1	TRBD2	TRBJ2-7	CASSARGAGVNEQYF	TGTGCCAGCAGTGCCCGGGGAGCGGGGGTAAACGAGCAGTACTTC
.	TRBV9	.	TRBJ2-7	CASSGPSGWSYEQYF	TGTGCCAGCAGCGGACCGAGCGGGTGGTCCTACGAGCAGTACTTC
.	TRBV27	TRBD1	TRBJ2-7	CASSRGTDPYEQYF	TGTGCCAGCAGTAGAGGGACAGATCCCTACGAGCAGTACTTC
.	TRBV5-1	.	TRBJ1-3	CASSSTLDRSGNTIYF	TGCGCCAGCAGCTCTACACTTGACAGATCTGGAAACACCATATATTTT
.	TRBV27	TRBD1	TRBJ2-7	CASSLGWTGGYEQYF	TGTGCCAGCAGTTTGGGTTGGACAGGGGGCTACGAGCAGTACTTC
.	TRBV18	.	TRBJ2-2	CASSTQRNTGELFF	TGTGCCAGCTCAACGCAGCGAAACACCGGGGAGCTGTTTTTT
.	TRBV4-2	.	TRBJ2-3	CASSQDLRGSEPDTQYF	TGTGCCAGCAGCCAAGATTTGCGAGGGAGTGAGCCAGATACGCAGTATTTT
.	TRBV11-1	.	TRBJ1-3	CASSRSGIGRDSGNTIYF	TGTGCCAGCAGCCGCTCCGGGATAGGGCGCGACTCTGGAAACACCATATATTTT
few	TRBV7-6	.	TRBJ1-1	CASSLGASGITEAFF	TGTGCCAGCAGCTTAGGAGCGTCAGGGATCACTGAAGCTTTCTTT
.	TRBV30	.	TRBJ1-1	CAWSAHPGTEAFF	TGTGCCTGGAGCGCCCACCCCGGGACTGAAGCTTTCTTT
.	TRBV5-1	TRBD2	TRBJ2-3	CASSSYSGRADTDTQYF	TGCGCCAGCAGCTCCTATAGCGGGAGGGCCGACACAGATACGCAGTATTTT
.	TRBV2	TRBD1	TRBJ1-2	CASRTTGGGVGYTF	TGTGCCAGCAGAACTACAGGGGGCGGAGTTGGCTACACCTTC
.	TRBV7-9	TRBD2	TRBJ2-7	CASRGTSGRASEQYF	TGTGCCAGCAGGGGGACTAGCGGGAGGGCTAGCGAGCAGTACTTC
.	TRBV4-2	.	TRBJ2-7	CASSQAKDSAYEQYF	TGTGCCAGCAGCCAAGCGAAGGACAGCGCCTACGAGCAGTACTTC
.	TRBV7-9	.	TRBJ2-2	CASSQGHGVAAGELFF	TGTGCCAGCAGCCAGGGCCATGGTGTGGCCGCCGGGGAGCTGTTTTTT
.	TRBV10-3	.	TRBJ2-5	CAISEKLRETQYF	TGTGCCATCAGTGAAAAACTGAGAGAGACCCAGTACTTC
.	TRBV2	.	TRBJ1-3	CASSTGFGNTIYF	TGTGCCAGCAGCACAGGGTTTGGAAACACCATATATTTT
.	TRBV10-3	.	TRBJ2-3	CAIRTEATDTQYF	TGTGCCATCAGGACTGAAGCCACAGATACGCAGTATTTT
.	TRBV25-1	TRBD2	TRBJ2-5	CASSETGLADTTQYF	TGTGCCAGCAGTGAAACCGGTCTAGCGGACACGACCCAGTACTTC